This T cell receptor beta chain came from a study of CD8+CD57+ T cells in acquired aplastic anemia. Genomic DNA, the template, was used for profiling of the TCR beta VDJ and CDR3. TCRdb recomputed calls from the reads with MiXCR, one row per CDR3 protein. This table has about 470,000 distinct CDR3 sequences, roughly a third appearing once. For sequencing, patients were chosen who had shown expansion of CD8+CD57+ cells by flow cytometry. This CDR3 contains 14 residues. Trimming removed 6 bases at V and 0 bases at J, with 11 bases between. The V gene's germline CDR1 is SNHLY and CDR2 FYNNEI. Specimen: sorted CD4+, CD8+, or CD8+CD57+ T cells (not recorded which) from PBMCs. The sequence came from a human donor with aplastic anemia. This chain uses TRBV2 with TRBJ1-2, with D possibly TRBD1 on 5 matching bases. This CDR3 reads CASSQTVTNYGYTF. The DNA for the CDR3 is TGTGCCAGCAGCCAGACAGTTACTAACTATGGCTACACCTTC.